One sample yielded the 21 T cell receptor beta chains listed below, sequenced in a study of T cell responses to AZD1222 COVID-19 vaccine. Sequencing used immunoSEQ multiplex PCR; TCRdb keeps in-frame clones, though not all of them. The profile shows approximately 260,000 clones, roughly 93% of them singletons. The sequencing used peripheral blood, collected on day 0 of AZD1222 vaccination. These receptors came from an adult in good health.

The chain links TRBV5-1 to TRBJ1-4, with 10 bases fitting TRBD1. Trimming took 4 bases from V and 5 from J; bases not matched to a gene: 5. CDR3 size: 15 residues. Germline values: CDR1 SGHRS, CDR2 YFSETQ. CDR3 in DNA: TGCGCCAGCAGCATACCGGGACAGGGGAATGAAAAACTGTTTTTT. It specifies CASSIPGQGNEKLFF.

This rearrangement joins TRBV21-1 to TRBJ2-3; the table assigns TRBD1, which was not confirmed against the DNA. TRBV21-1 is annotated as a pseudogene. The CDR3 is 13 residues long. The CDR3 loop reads CASSRGSTDTQYF. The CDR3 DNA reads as TGTGCCAGCAGCAGGGGCAGCACAGATACGCAGTATTTT.

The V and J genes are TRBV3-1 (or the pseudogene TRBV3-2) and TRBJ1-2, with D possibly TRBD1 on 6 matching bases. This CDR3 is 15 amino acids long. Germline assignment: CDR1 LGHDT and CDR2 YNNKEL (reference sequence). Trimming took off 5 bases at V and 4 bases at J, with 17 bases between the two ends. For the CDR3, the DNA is TGTGCCAGCAGCTCAGGGCAGTCAGGGGTCTATGGCTACACCTTC. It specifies CASSSGQSGVYGYTF.

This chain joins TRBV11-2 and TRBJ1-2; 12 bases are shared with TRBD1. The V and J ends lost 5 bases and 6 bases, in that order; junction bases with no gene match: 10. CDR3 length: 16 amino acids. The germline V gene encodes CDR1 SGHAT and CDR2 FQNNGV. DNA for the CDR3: TGTGCCAGCAGCCCCATCCGGGACAGGGGGCGGGATGGCTACACCTTC. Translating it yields CASSPIRDRGRDGYTF.

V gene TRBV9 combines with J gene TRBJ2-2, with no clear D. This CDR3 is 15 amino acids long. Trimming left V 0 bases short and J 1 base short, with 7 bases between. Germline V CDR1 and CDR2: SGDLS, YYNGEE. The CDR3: CASSVADRNTGELFF. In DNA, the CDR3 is TGTGCCAGCAGCGTAGCGGATAGGAACACCGGGGAGCTGTTTTTT.

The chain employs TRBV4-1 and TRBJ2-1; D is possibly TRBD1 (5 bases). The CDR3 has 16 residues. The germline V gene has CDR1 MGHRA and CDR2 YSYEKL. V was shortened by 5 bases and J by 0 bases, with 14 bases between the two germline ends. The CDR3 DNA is TGCGCCAGCAGCAGGTTTAAGACAGACTCCTACAATGAGCAGTTCTTC. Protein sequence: CASSRFKTDSYNEQFF.

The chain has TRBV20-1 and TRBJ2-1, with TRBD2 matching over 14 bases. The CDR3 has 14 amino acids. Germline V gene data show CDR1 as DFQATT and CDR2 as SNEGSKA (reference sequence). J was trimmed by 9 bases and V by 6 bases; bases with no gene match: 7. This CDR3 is CSASGTSGSGEQFF. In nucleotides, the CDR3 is TGCAGTGCAAGTGGGACTAGCGGGAGCGGTGAGCAGTTCTTC.

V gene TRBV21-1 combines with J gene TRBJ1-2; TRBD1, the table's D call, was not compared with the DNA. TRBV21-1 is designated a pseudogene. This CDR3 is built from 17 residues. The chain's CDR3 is CASSSPGQGAPSYGYTF. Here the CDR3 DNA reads TGTGCCAGCAGCTCCCCCGGACAGGGGGCGCCGAGCTATGGCTACACCTTC.

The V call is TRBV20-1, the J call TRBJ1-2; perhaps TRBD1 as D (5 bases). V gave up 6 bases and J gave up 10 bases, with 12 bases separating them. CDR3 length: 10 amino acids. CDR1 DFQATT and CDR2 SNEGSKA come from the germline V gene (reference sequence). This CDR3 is CSAQRGDYTF. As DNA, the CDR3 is TGCAGTGCCCAGCGGGGGGACTACACCTTC.

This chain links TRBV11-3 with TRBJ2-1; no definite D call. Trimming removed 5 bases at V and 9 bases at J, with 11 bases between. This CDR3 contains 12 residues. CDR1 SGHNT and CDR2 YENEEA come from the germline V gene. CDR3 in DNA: TGTGCCAGCAGCCCCTACGAAGGTGAGCAGTTCTTC. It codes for CASSPYEGEQFF.

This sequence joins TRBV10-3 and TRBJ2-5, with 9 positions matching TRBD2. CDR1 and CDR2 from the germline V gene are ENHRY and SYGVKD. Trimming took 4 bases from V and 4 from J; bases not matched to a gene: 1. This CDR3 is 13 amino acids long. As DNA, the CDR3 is TGTGCCATCAGTGGGGGACTAGCAGAGACCCAGTACTTC. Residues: CAISGGLAETQYF.

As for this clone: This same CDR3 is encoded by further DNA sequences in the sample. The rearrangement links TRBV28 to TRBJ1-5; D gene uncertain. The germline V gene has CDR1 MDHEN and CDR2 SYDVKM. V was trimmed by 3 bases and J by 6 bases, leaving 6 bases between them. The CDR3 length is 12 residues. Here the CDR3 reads CASSFGSQPQHF. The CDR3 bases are TGTGCCAGCAGTTTCGGGAGTCAGCCCCAGCATTTT.

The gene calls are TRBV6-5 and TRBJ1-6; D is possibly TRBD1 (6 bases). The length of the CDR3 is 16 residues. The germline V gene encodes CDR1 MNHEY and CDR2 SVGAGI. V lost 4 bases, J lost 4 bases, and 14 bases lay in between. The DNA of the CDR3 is TGTGCCAGCAGTTCTCCGGGAGGGACATATAATTCACCCCTCCACTTT. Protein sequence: CASSSPGGTYNSPLHF.

The CDR3 nucleotides read TGTGCCAGCAGCGATGGACTAGAATACCAAGAGACCCAGTACTTC. Translation gives CASSDGLEYQETQYF. The rearrangement joins TRBV7-9 to TRBJ2-5, with 7 bases lining up with TRBD2. The germline V gene has CDR1 SEHNR and CDR2 FQNEAQ (reference sequence). V lost 5 bases to trimming and J lost 0 bases; unmatched junction nucleotides: 6. This CDR3 region has 15 residues.

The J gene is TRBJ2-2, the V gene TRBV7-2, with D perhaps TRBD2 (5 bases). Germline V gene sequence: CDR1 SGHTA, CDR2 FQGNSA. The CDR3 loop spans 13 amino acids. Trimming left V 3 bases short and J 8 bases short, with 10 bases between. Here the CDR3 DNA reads TGTGCCAGCAGCTTGGCTAGCTTAGGGGAGCTGTTTTTT. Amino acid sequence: CASSLASLGELFF.

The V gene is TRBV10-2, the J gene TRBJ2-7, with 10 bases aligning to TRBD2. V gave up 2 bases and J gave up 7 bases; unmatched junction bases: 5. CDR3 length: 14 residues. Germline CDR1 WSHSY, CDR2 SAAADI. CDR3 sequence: CASSEPGTSEEQYF. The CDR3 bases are TGCGCCAGCAGTGAGCCAGGGACTAGCGAAGAGCAGTACTTC.

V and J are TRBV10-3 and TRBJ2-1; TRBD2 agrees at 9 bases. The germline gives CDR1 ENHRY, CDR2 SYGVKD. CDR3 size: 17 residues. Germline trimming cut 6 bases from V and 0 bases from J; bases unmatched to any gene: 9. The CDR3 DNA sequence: TGTGCCATCAGCCCCGCGCTAGCGGGGATCTCCTACAATGAGCAGTTCTTC. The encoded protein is CAISPALAGISYNEQFF.

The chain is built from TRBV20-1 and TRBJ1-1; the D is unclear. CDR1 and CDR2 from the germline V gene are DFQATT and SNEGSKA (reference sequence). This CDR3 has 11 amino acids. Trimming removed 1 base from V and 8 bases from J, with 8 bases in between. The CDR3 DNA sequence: TGCAGTGCTAGAGTCCAGGTAGAAGCTTTCTTT. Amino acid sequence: CSARVQVEAFF.

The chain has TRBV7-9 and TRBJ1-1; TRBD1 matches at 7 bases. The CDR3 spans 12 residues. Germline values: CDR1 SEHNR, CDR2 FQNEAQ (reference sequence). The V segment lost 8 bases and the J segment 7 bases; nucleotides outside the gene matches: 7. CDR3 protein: CASGISGGEAFF. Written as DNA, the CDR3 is TGTGCCAGCGGGATCTCAGGGGGTGAAGCTTTCTTT.

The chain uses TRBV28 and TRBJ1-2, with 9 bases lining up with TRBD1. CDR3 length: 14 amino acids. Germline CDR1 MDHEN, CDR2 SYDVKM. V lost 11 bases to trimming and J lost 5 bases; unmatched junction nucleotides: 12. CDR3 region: CAGTPGQGSYGYTF. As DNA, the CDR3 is TGTGCCGGAACTCCCGGACAGGGGTCTTATGGCTACACCTTC.

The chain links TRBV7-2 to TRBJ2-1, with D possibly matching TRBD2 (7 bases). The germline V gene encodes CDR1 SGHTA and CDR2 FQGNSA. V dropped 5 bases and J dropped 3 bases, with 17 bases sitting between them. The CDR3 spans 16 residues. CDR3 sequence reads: CASSPVRGGLYNEQFF. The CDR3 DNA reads TGTGCCAGCAGCCCGGTCCGCGGGGGCCTCTACAATGAGCAGTTCTTC. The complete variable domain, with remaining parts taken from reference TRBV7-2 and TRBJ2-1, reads GAGVSQSPSNKVTEKGKDVELRCDPISGHTALYWYRQSLGQGLEFLIYFQGNSAPDKSGLPSDRFSAERTGGSVSTLTIQRTQQEDSAVYLCASSPVRGGLYNEQFFGPGTRLTVL.